These 32 T cell receptor beta chains originate from one sample sequenced in a study of Ad26.COV2.S vaccination and SARS-CoV-2 variants. Generated by immunoSEQ multiplex PCR, the TCRdb table keeps only in-frame clones and is missing some. The table lists some 250,000 clones, 88% of them singletons. Treatment defined: over 15 received Ad26.COV2.S at low or high dose, single or two shots; several received placebo; per-sample allocation not given. All samples were drawn on day 63, counting from the first vaccine or placebo injection. The source material was peripheral blood, sampled in a trial of Ad26.COV2.S vaccine versus placebo. The receptors were gathered from a person between 18 and 65 years old who received the Ad26.COV2.S COVID-19 vaccine or a placebo.

DNA of the CDR3: TGTGCCTGGATCAACTCTGGGGCCAACGTCCTGACTTTC. Translated: CAWINSGANVLTF. J is TRBJ2-6 and V is TRBV30; D is undetermined. Germline assignment: CDR1 GTSNPN and CDR2 SVGIG (reference sequence). There are 13 residues in the CDR3. Trimming took 4 bases from V and 0 from J, leaving 4 bases between them.

The chain joins TRBV7-2 to TRBJ2-2; 9 positions agree with TRBD2. J was trimmed by 8 bases and V by 4 bases; bases with no gene match: 14. This CDR3 has 17 amino acids. Per germline, CDR1 SGHTA and CDR2 FQGNSA. CDR3 residues: CASSSPLRRGGDGELFF. The CDR3 DNA sequence: TGTGCCAGCAGCTCCCCCCTGAGGCGGGGGGGCGATGGGGAGCTGTTTTTT.

The rearrangement links TRBV3-1 (or the pseudogene TRBV3-2) to TRBJ2-1, with TRBD2 identical over 8 bases. The V and J ends lost 2 bases and 9 bases, in that order; junction bases with no gene match: 9. CDR1 and CDR2 from the germline V gene are LGHDT and YNNKEL (reference sequence). This CDR3 has 15 amino acids. This CDR3 is CASSQSIQRGSEQFF. The CDR3 nucleotides are TGTGCCAGCAGCCAATCTATCCAGCGGGGGAGTGAGCAGTTCTTC.

This chain uses TRBV5-6 with TRBJ1-3; a weak D match, TRBD1 (6 bases). The CDR3 is made up of 14 amino acids. CDR1 is SGHDT and CDR2 is YYEEEE in the germline V gene. Trimming left V 4 bases short and J 6 bases short, with 14 bases between. The CDR3 here is CASSQRGAENTIYF. The CDR3 coding sequence is TGTGCCAGCAGCCAACGGGGGGCAGAAAACACCATATATTTT.

This chain uses TRBV6-6 with TRBJ2-7; 11 nucleotides agree with TRBD1. Per germline, CDR1 MNHNY and CDR2 SVGAGI (reference sequence). This CDR3 has 13 amino acids. Trimming took 5 bases from V and 6 from J; bases not matched to a gene: 3. CDR3 amino acids: CASSRTGGAEQYF. In nucleotides, the CDR3 is TGTGCCAGCAGTCGGACAGGGGGCGCCGAGCAGTACTTC.

V is TRBV4-2 and J is TRBJ2-1; possible D gene TRBD2, 7 bases. V lost 2 bases and J lost 2, with 13 bases in between. CDR1 and CDR2 (germline): LGHNA, YNFKEQ. This CDR3 region has 16 residues. This CDR3 is CASSQLEGGAYNEQFF. DNA for the CDR3: TGTGCCAGCAGCCAATTAGAAGGGGGGGCCTACAATGAGCAGTTCTTC.

The chain combines TRBV7-9 with TRBJ2-5; 9 positions agree with TRBD1. CDR3 length: 18 residues. The V and J ends lost 5 bases and 5 bases, in that order; junction bases with no gene match: 18. The germline V gene encodes CDR1 SEHNR and CDR2 FQNEAQ (reference sequence). The CDR3 DNA follows: TGTGCCAGCAGCGCCTCTAACGGCTGGACAGGGGTATTGGAGACCCAGTACTTC. Translated: CASSASNGWTGVLETQYF.

This clone has just a few counts. The J gene is TRBJ2-1, the V gene TRBV19; 7 bases are shared with TRBD2. The CDR3 runs to 17 residues. Trimming took 6 bases from V and 4 from J; bases not matched to a gene: 15. Germline V gene sequence: CDR1 LNHDA, CDR2 SQIVND (reference sequence). Here the CDR3 reads CASRKYGLADKYNEQFF. The CDR3 DNA reads TGTGCCAGTAGGAAGTACGGGCTAGCGGACAAGTACAATGAGCAGTTCTTC.

This chain links TRBV14 with TRBJ2-5; D may be TRBD2 (6 bases). V was shortened by 1 base and J by 5 bases, with 11 bases between the two germline ends. The CDR3 has 14 amino acids. CDR1 SGHDN and CDR2 FVKESK come from the germline V gene. Here the CDR3 DNA reads TGTGCCAGCAGCCAAGTTAGCGGCGCGGAGACCCAGTACTTC. Translation gives CASSQVSGAETQYF.

This clone was observed a single time. CDR3 sequence: CASSLIKVGDRGNIQYF. As DNA, the CDR3 is TGTGCCAGCAGCTTGATTAAGGTGGGGGACAGGGGAAACATTCAGTACTTC. The V call is TRBV5-4, the J call TRBJ2-4; TRBD1 agrees at 10 bases. Germline-derived CDR1 and CDR2 are SGHNT and YYREEE (reference sequence). The J segment lost 6 bases and the V segment lost 1 base, leaving 10 bases of the junction unmatched. There are 17 residues in the CDR3. The full variable domain, in which reference TRBV5-4 and TRBJ2-4 provide the parts outside the CDR3, is ETGVTQSPTHLIKTRGQQVTLRCSSQSGHNTVSWYQQALGQGPQFIFQYYREEENGRGNFPPRFSGLQFPNYSSELNVNALELDDSALYLCASSLIKVGDRGNIQYFGAGTRLSVL.

This clone has only one observation. This chain connects TRBV6-5 to TRBJ1-6; D uncertain. With 6 bases removed from V and 6 bases from J, the gap between germline ends came to 12 bases. This CDR3 has 14 residues. CDR1 is MNHEY, CDR2 SVGAGI, per germline. The DNA of the CDR3 is TGTGCCAGCAGCCTCGGTCGACTTAATTCACCCCTCCACTTT. Protein product: CASSLGRLNSPLHF.

This sequence joins TRBV5-4 and TRBJ2-7; TRBD1 matches 8 bases. Trimming removed 3 bases from V and 3 bases from J; junction bases left unmatched: 11. Germline V gives CDR1 SGHNT, CDR2 YYREEE (reference sequence). This CDR3 contains 16 residues. CDR3 loop: CASSSGPDRGFYEQYF. The CDR3 nucleotides read TGTGCCAGCAGCTCTGGCCCAGACAGGGGTTTCTACGAGCAGTACTTC.

J is TRBJ1-5 and V is TRBV9; the D is unclear. The germline V and J ends were trimmed by 3 bases and 0 bases, with 7 bases remaining between them. Germline CDR1 SGDLS, CDR2 YYNGEE. The CDR3 has 14 residues. The CDR3 nucleotides read TGTGCCAGCAGCGCTGAAAATAGCAATCAGCCCCAGCATTTT. This sequence encodes CASSAENSNQPQHF.

V gene TRBV7-9 combines with J gene TRBJ1-2; D remains ambiguous. Germline V CDR1 and CDR2: SEHNR, FQNEAQ (reference sequence). This CDR3 comprises 14 residues. V was shortened by 4 bases and J by 8 bases, with 17 bases between the two germline ends. CDR3 sequence: CASSSPILVGGYTF. DNA for the CDR3: TGTGCCAGCAGCTCCCCGATCTTGGTTGGCGGCTACACCTTC.

The V call is TRBV13, the J call TRBJ1-1, with D tentatively TRBD1 (5 bases). The CDR3 is 15 residues long. CDR1 and CDR2 from the germline V gene are PRHDT and FYEKMQ (reference sequence). The V end lost 5 bases, the J end lost 5 bases, and 18 bases lay between the germline ends. In DNA, the CDR3 is TGTGCCAGCAGCCGTTGGGGCATCCTGGGGACTGAAGCTTTCTTT. The encoded protein is CASSRWGILGTEAFF.

The rearrangement uses TRBV7-3 and TRBJ2-3; 8 nucleotides agree with TRBD1. V was pared by 5 bases and J by 6 bases, with 4 bases of the junction left unmatched. This CDR3 has 13 amino acids. Germline V gene sequence: CDR1 SGHTA, CDR2 FQGTGA. The DNA for the CDR3 is TGTGCCAGCAGCAGGACAGGGCCCGATACGCAGTATTTT. Protein: CASSRTGPDTQYF. Together with reference TRBV7-3 and TRBJ2-3, the CDR3 gives the full variable domain: GAGVSQTPSNKVTEKGKYVELRCDPISGHTALYWYRQSLGQGPEFLIYFQGTGAADDSGLPNDRFFAVRPEGSVSTLKIQRTERGDSAVYLCASSRTGPDTQYFGPGTRLTVL.

The chain joins TRBV6-2 or TRBV6-3 to TRBJ1-4; tentative D call: TRBD1 (5 bases). V shed 2 bases and J shed 8 bases, with 12 bases lying between them. The CDR3 sequence is 14 residues long. The germline V gene has CDR1 MNHEY and CDR2 SVGEGT. The CDR3 DNA is TGTGCCAGCAGTTACGTGGTGAAGGGGGAAAAACTGTTTTTT. Its protein product is CASSYVVKGEKLFF.

This sequence joins TRBV28 and TRBJ1-4; tentative D call: TRBD1 (6 bases). Germline CDR1 and CDR2: MDHEN and SYDVKM. Trimming took off 4 bases at V and 14 bases at J, with 20 bases between the two ends. The CDR3 spans 14 residues. CDR3 DNA: TGTGCCAGCAGTTCTCCCCCTCGGGGGCGCTACCTGTTTTTT. It encodes CASSSPPRGRYLFF.

V gene TRBV28 combines with J gene TRBJ1-5; D ambiguous. This CDR3 is built from 14 residues. Per germline, CDR1 MDHEN and CDR2 SYDVKM. Trimming cost V 2 bases and J 4 bases, with 9 bases left between them. The CDR3 DNA is TGTGCCAGCAGTTTAGGGTTGGGTAATCAGCCCCAGCATTTT. It yields the protein CASSLGLGNQPQHF.

The chain recombines TRBV6-5 with TRBJ1-2, with D perhaps TRBD1 (5 bases). CDR3 length: 13 residues. V gave up 8 bases and J gave up 1 base, with 11 bases separating them. Germline lookup yields CDR1 MNHEY and CDR2 SVGAGI. CDR3 protein: CASLTDSNYGYTF. CDR3 coding DNA: TGTGCCAGCCTTACTGACAGTAACTATGGCTACACCTTC.

The table lists this clone with a count of one. This chain uses TRBV11-1 with TRBJ1-1; D unresolved. V was trimmed by 10 bases and J by 4 bases, leaving 16 bases between them. The CDR3 sequence is 13 residues long. CDR1 is SGHAT and CDR2 is FQDESV in the germline V gene (reference sequence). In DNA, the CDR3 is TGTGCCACTTCTGGGCGGCCGGGCACTGAAGCTTTCTTT. This translates into CATSGRPGTEAFF. The complete variable domain, with remaining parts taken from reference TRBV11-1 and TRBJ1-1, reads EAEVAQSPRYKITEKSQAVAFWCDPISGHATLYWYRQILGQGPELLVQFQDESVVDDSQLPKDRFSAERLKGVDSTLKIQPAELGDSAMYLCATSGRPGTEAFFGQGTRLTVV.

This chain links TRBV10-3 with TRBJ2-3; TRBD2 matches 9 bases. Germline V gives CDR1 ENHRY, CDR2 SYGVKD. V lost 3 bases to trimming and J lost 1 base; unmatched junction nucleotides: 2. The CDR3 length is 15 residues. CDR3 protein: CAISDVAGGTDTQYF. The CDR3 DNA is TGTGCCATCAGTGACGTAGCGGGGGGCACAGATACGCAGTATTTT.

CDR3 nucleotides: TGCAGCGTTGGGGTCCCGTACACCGGGGAGCTGTTTTTT. This codes for CSVGVPYTGELFF. This chain uses TRBV29-1 with TRBJ2-2; D unclear. Germline-derived CDR1 and CDR2 are SQVTM and ANQGSEA. This CDR3 comprises 13 residues. V lost 4 bases and J 3 bases, leaving 9 bases between the germline ends.

This clone was observed at least ten times. Other DNA sequences in the same sample also yield this CDR3. The J gene is TRBJ1-5, the V gene TRBV7-9, with D possibly TRBD1 on 5 matching bases. The length of the CDR3 is 15 residues. V gave up 5 bases and J gave up 6 bases, with 17 bases separating them. Per germline, CDR1 SEHNR and CDR2 FQNEAQ (reference sequence). The CDR3, as DNA: TGTGCCAGCAGCCCCCGGGGTGGGGGGAGTCAGCCCCAGCATTTT. It codes for CASSPRGGGSQPQHF. The entire variable domain, with the rest obtained from reference TRBV7-9 and TRBJ1-5, is as follows: DTGVSQNPRHKITKRGQNVTFRCDPISEHNRLYWYRQTLGQGPEFLTYFQNEAQLEKSRLLSDRFSAERPKGSFSTLEIQRTEQGDSAMYLCASSPRGGGSQPQHFGDGTRLSIL.

This chain connects TRBV2 to TRBJ2-7, with TRBD1 as a possible D gene (7 bases). CDR3 length: 13 residues. Trimming removed 2 bases at V and 7 bases at J, with 12 bases between. The germline gives CDR1 SNHLY, CDR2 FYNNEI. The CDR3 nucleotides are TGTGCCAGCAGTGAACGGGACAGCGGGGAGCAGTACTTC. It is translated as CASSERDSGEQYF.

This clone was counted a single time. The chain couples TRBV7-2 to TRBJ1-1, with D uncertain. Looked up from germline, CDR1 is SGHTA and CDR2 is FQGNSA. The CDR3 covers 15 residues. Deletions cut 1 base from V and 0 bases from J, with 9 bases between. DNA of the CDR3: TGTGCCAGCAGCTTAGATCGGGTGATGAACACTGAAGCTTTCTTT. Protein product: CASSLDRVMNTEAFF.

The chain has TRBV6-1 and TRBJ2-7, with no clear D. The ends were cut back, 2 bases at V and 7 bases at J, with 12 bases in the middle. This CDR3 is 13 amino acids long. Germline CDR1 and CDR2: MNHNS and SASEGT. DNA of the CDR3: TGTGCCAGCAGTGAAAAGCCGGCGCCGGAGCAGTACTTC. It is translated as CASSEKPAPEQYF.

As concerns this clone: Other DNA sequences in this sample translate to the same CDR3. The V call is TRBV28, the J call TRBJ1-5, with 8 bases identical to TRBD1. The CDR3 has 14 residues. Germline lookup yields CDR1 MDHEN and CDR2 SYDVKM. The ends lost 6 bases at V and 5 bases at J; junction bases unmatched: 6. CDR3 sequence reads: CASSPGQGHQPQHF. As DNA, the CDR3 is TGTGCCAGCAGCCCCGGACAGGGCCATCAGCCCCAGCATTTT.

The DNA for the CDR3 is TGTGCCTGGAGTGTACGTCAGGGCAATCAGCCCCAGCATTTT. As protein: CAWSVRQGNQPQHF. This sequence joins TRBV30 and TRBJ1-5; D is undetermined. Germline-derived CDR1 and CDR2 are GTSNPN and SVGIG (reference sequence). The ends were cut back, 0 bases at V and 2 bases at J, with 8 bases in the middle. This CDR3 comprises 14 residues. The full variable domain, in which reference TRBV30 and TRBJ1-5 provide the parts outside the CDR3, is SQTIHQWPATLVQPVGSPLSLECTVEGTSNPNLYWYRQAAGRGLQLLFYSVGIGQISSEVPQNLSASRPQDRQFILSSKKLLLSDSGFYLCAWSVRQGNQPQHFGDGTRLSIL.

The rearrangement uses TRBV15 and TRBJ2-7; D gene ambiguous. V was pared by 1 base and J by 3 bases, with 10 bases between. The CDR3 contains 14 residues. Germline assignment: CDR1 LNHNV and CDR2 YYDKDF (reference sequence). The CDR3 loop is CATSRVRTGYEQYF. CDR3 in DNA: TGTGCCACCAGCAGAGTGAGGACCGGCTACGAGCAGTACTTC.

The gene calls are TRBV4-1 and TRBJ2-1; 11 nucleotides line up with TRBD2. V lost 3 bases, J lost 3 bases, and 4 bases stayed unmatched. Germline loops: CDR1 MGHRA, CDR2 YSYEKL. This CDR3 is 16 amino acids long. The CDR3 sequence: CASSHVAGGIYNEQFF. Written as DNA, the CDR3 is TGCGCCAGCAGCCACGTAGCGGGAGGGATCTACAATGAGCAGTTCTTC.

The V call is TRBV5-6, the J call TRBJ2-1, with 9 bases lining up with TRBD1. Germline V gives CDR1 SGHDT, CDR2 YYEEEE. This CDR3 has 15 residues. With V trimmed by 4 bases and J by 7 bases, 9 bases remained unmatched. CDR3 sequence: CASSGTGTGLNEQFF. CDR3 in DNA: TGTGCCAGCAGCGGAACCGGGACAGGGTTGAATGAGCAGTTCTTC.